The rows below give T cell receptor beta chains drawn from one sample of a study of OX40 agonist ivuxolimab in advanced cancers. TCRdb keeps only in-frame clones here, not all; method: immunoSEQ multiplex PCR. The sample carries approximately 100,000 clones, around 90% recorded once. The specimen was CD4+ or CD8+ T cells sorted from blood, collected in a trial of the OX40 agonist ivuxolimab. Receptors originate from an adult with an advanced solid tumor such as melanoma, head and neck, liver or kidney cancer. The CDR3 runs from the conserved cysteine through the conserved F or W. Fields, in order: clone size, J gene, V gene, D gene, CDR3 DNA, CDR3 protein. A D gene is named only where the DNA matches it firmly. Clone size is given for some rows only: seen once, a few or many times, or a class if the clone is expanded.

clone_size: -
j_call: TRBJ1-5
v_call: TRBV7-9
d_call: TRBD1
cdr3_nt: TGTGCCAGCAGCTCGGACAGGGTAAATCAGCCCCAGCATTTT
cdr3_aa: CASSSDRVNQPQHF

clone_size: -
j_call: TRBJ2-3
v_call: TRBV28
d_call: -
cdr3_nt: TGTGCCAGCAGTCCCCCGGCGGGGGCCAGCACAGATACGCAGTATTTT
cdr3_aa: CASSPPAGASTDTQYF

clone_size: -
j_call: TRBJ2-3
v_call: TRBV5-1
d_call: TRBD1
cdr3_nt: TGCGCCAGCAGCTGGGACAGGGGGACAGATACGCAGTATTTT
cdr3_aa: CASSWDRGTDTQYF

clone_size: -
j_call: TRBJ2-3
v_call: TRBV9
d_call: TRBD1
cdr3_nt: TGTGCCAGCAGCGTTACAGGGGTAGGAGATACGCAGTATTTT
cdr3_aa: CASSVTGVGDTQYF

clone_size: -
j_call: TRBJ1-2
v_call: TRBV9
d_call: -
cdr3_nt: TGTGCCAGCAGCGAGGCGGCGGCGGGGAACTATGGCTACACCTTC
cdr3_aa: CASSEAAAGNYGYTF

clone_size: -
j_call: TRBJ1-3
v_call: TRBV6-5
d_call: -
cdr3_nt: TGTGCCAGCAGTTACGGGACACAGGGTGCTGGAAACACCATATATTTT
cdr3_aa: CASSYGTQGAGNTIYF

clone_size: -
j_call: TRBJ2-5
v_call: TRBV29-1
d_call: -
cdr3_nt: TGCAGCCATGCTACAGGTGGAGAGACCCAGTACTTC
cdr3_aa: CSHATGGETQYF

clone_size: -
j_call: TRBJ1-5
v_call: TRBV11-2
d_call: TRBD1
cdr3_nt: TGTGCCAGCAGTACAGGGGACCTTCAGCCCCAGCATTTT
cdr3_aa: CASSTGDLQPQHF

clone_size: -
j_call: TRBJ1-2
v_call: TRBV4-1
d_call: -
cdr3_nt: TGCGCCAGCAGCCAAGAAGAAGTTGGGCGGAGATCTTTCTATGGCTACACCTTC
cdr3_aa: CASSQEEVGRRSFYGYTF

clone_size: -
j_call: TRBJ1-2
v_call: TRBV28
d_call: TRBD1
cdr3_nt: TGTGCCAGCAGTTTGGAGACAGGGATCGGGTATGGCTACACCTTC
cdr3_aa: CASSLETGIGYGYTF

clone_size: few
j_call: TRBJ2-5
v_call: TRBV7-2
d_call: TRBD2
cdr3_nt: TGTGCCAGCAGCCCAGGACTAGCCCGAGAGACCCAGTACTTC
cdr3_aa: CASSPGLARETQYF

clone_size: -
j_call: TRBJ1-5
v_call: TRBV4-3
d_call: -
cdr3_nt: TGCGCCAGCAGCCAGAGTCGTGGTCAGCCCCAGCATTTT
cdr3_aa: CASSQSRGQPQHF